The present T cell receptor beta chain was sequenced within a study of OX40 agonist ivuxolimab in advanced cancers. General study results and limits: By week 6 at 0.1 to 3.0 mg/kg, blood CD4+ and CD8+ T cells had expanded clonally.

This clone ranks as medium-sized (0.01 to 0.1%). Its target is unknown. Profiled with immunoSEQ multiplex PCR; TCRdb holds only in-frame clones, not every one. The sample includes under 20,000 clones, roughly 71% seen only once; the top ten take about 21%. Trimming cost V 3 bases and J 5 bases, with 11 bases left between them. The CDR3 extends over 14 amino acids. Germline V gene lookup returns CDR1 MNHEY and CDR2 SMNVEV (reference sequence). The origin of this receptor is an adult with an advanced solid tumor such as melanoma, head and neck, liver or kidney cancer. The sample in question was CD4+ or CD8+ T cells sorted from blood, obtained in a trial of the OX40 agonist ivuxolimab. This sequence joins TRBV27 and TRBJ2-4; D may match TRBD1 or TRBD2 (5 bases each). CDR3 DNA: TGTGCCAGCAGTTTCGGCAGAGGGGAAAACATTCAGTACTTC. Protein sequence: CASSFGRGENIQYF.